This TCR beta chain was sequenced for a study of blood T cell repertoires in COVID-19. For the study at large: Italy, Spain and the United States were the sources of the convalescent and acute COVID-19 samples. T cells, B-cell-depleted T cells, or PBMCs provided the cDNA or gDNA that served as material.

Per the original data handling: Amplifying reference gene primers gave estimates of nucleated cell counts. Using immunoSEQ multiplex PCR, the repertoire was profiled, and TCRdb retains in-frame clones only, with some absent. That table is the source of V, J and clone size, and D and trimming were worked out from the DNA. Seen here are about 230,000 clones, approximately 80% observed once, and the top ten hold about 7.4%. This CDR3 is built from 16 residues. Germline loops: CDR1 SGHNT, CDR2 YYREEE (reference sequence). Trimming pared 0 bases from V and 1 base from J, leaving 13 bases between. The sequenced sample consisted of peripheral blood. The source is a woman between 45 and 60 years old with acute or convalescent COVID-19. The chain links TRBV5-4 to TRBJ2-5; the D gene is possibly TRBD2 (7 bases). In nucleotides, the CDR3 is TGTGCCAGCAGCTTGGGAACGGGGGGCCTCCAAGAGACCCAGTACTTC. Translating it yields CASSLGTGGLQETQYF.